This T cell receptor beta chain appears in the sequencing data of a study of synovial regulatory T cells in juvenile arthritis. Study-level information: One patient received methotrexate plus infliximab; one lacked treatment information.

CDR3 length: 14 amino acids. There is no recorded DNA. Germline assignment: CDR1 SGHDT and CDR2 YYEEEE. Sequencing was performed with immunoSEQ multiplex PCR; in TCRdb, only in-frame clones are kept and a portion is missing. This sample's table has around 9,000 clones. iaTreg cells were HLA-DR+ Treg cells. Patients had median age around 12 years, range roughly 2.3-22.9. Overall study results and limits: Compared with other blood Treg cells, inflammation-associated Treg cells had reduced TCR diversity.

As regards this clone: As yet, its antigen is unknown.

Sequenced material: Treg cells from blood. Subset specified: HLA-DR+ inflammation-associated blood Treg cells. The chain employs TRBV5-6 and TRBJ1-3; TCRdb returns TRBD1, unconfirmable since there is no DNA. The TCR comes from a donor younger than 30 with juvenile idiopathic arthritis. The CDR3 loop reads CASSLVGLGNTIYF.